This T cell receptor beta chain was obtained from a study of blood T cell repertoires in COVID-19. Study as a whole: Whether acute or convalescent, the COVID-19 samples came from the United States, Italy and Spain. Sources were T cells, B-cell-depleted T cells, or PBMCs; the material itself was cDNA or gDNA.

V shed 0 bases, J shed 3 bases, and the junction held 5 bases outside the gene matches. The CDR3 is 15 amino acids. Germline V gene sequence: CDR1 WSHSY, CDR2 SAAADI. Repertoires were generated with immunoSEQ multiplex PCR, while TCRdb's copy carries only in-frame clones and drops some. The sample lists hundreds of thousands of clones, roughly 89% occurring once. The specimen sequenced was peripheral blood. The chain employs TRBV10-2 and TRBJ2-7; 7 nucleotides align to TRBD1. The sequence was collected from a man between 40 and 49 years old with acute or convalescent COVID-19. CDR3 bases: TGCGCCAGCAGTGAGTCGTCAGGGGGATTCTACGAGCAGTACTTC. Protein: CASSESSGGFYEQYF.